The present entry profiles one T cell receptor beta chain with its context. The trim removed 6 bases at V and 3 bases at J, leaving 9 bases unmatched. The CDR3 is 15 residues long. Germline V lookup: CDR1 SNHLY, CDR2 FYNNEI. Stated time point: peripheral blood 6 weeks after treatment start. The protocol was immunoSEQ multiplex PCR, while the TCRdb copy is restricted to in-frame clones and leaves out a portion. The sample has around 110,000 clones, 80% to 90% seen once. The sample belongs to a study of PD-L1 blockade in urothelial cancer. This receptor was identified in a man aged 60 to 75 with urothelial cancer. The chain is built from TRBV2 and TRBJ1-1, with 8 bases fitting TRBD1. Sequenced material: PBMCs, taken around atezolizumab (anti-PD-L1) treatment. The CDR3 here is CASSGQGVTDTEAFF. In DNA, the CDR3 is TGTGCCAGCAGCGGACAGGGAGTTACGGACACTGAAGCTTTCTTT.